The 10 T cell receptor beta chains given below trace back to one sample, sequenced in a study of blood T cell repertoires in COVID-19. Assay: immunoSEQ multiplex PCR; the TCRdb copy retains only in-frame clones and omits some. The sample holds roughly 300,000 clones; approximately 83% are singletons and the top ten take less than 15%. Material: peripheral blood. The receptors originated from a human donor in a cohort sampled during active COVID-19.

The CDR3 region has the DNA TGTGCCAGCAGCGCTGCCTTAGCGGGGGGATGGTACGAGCAGTACTTC. Translating it yields CASSAALAGGWYEQYF. V and J are TRBV9 and TRBJ2-7; 10 nucleotides align to TRBD2. This CDR3 region has 16 residues. Germline values: CDR1 SGDLS, CDR2 YYNGEE. V shed 3 bases, J shed 4 bases, and the junction held 10 bases outside the gene matches.

This chain connects TRBV2 to TRBJ2-1; 8 bases match TRBD1. Per germline, CDR1 SNHLY and CDR2 FYNNEI. Unmatched junction bases numbered 4, after V lost 4 bases and J lost 14 bases. The CDR3 has 11 amino acids. In DNA form, the CDR3 reads TGTGCCAGCAGTGTAGGACAGGGAAAGTTCTTC. It yields the protein CASSVGQGKFF.

The V gene is TRBV19, the J gene TRBJ2-1, with 9 bases identical to TRBD2. The germline CDR1 and CDR2 sequences are LNHDA and SQIVND (reference sequence). This CDR3 comprises 15 residues. V lost 7 bases, J lost 1 base, and 5 bases stayed unmatched. The CDR3 region is CASTKAGGSYNEQFF. Written as DNA, the CDR3 is TGTGCCAGTACGAAAGCGGGAGGTTCCTACAATGAGCAGTTCTTC.

The chain employs TRBV19 and TRBJ2-7; 9 bases fit TRBD1. The CDR3 is made up of 14 amino acids. V lost 11 bases, J lost 3 bases, and 11 bases stayed unmatched. Germline V CDR1 and CDR2: LNHDA, SQIVND (reference sequence). The CDR3 DNA follows: TGTGCCCTACCTCCGGGACAGGGTTTCTACGAGCAGTACTTC. Its protein product is CALPPGQGFYEQYF.

This clone was seen a single time. The genes are TRBV6-5 and TRBJ2-7; the match to TRBD1 covers 9 bases. Germline CDR1 reads MNHEY; CDR2 reads SVGAGI. Germline trimming cut 5 bases from V and 3 bases from J; bases unmatched to any gene: 8. The CDR3 loop spans 15 amino acids. Written as DNA, the CDR3 is TGTGCCAGCAGTCTCACCCGGGACAGGGTCTACGAGCAGTACTTC. It translates to CASSLTRDRVYEQYF.

The J gene is TRBJ1-2, the V gene TRBV28; D uncertain. The CDR3 runs to 14 residues. CDR1 is MDHEN, CDR2 SYDVKM, per germline. With 2 bases removed from V and 4 bases from J, the gap between germline ends came to 11 bases. The chain's CDR3 is CASSLAEPSYGYTF. The DNA for the CDR3 is TGTGCCAGCAGTTTAGCCGAGCCGAGCTATGGCTACACCTTC.

This clone was counted a single time. V usage is TRBV18 and J usage is TRBJ2-3; perhaps TRBD2 as D (6 bases). Germline CDR1 and CDR2: KGHSH and LQKENI. Trimming took off 3 bases at V and 5 bases at J, with 15 bases between the two ends. This CDR3 region has 15 residues. The CDR3 DNA reads as TGTGCCAGCTCACCCCCCGCGGGACGGGGAGATACGCAGTATTTT. Protein product: CASSPPAGRGDTQYF. Supplemented by reference TRBV18 and TRBJ2-3, the full variable domain reads NAGVMQNPRHLVRRRGQEARLRCSPMKGHSHVYWYRQLPEEGLKFMVYLQKENIIDESGMPKERFSAEFPKEGPSILRIQQVVRGDSAAYFCASSPPAGRGDTQYFGPGTRLTVL.

The rearrangement links TRBV7-9 to TRBJ2-3; D is ambiguous. The CDR3 covers 14 residues. Trimming removed 3 bases from V and 1 base from J, with 8 bases in between. Germline CDR1 is SEHNR and CDR2 is FQNEAQ (reference sequence). The CDR3: CASSLGLRTDTQYF. The CDR3 nucleotides read TGTGCCAGCAGCTTGGGCCTCCGCACAGATACGCAGTATTTT.

This rearrangement joins TRBV27 to TRBJ1-2; D is unclear. Looked up from germline, CDR1 is MNHEY and CDR2 is SMNVEV (reference sequence). This CDR3 has 14 residues. Trimming removed 5 bases from V and 4 bases from J, with 14 bases in between. CDR3 in amino acids: CASSDRPAVYGYTF. In DNA form, the CDR3 reads TGTGCCAGCAGTGACCGACCAGCGGTCTATGGCTACACCTTC.

The genes are TRBV18 and TRBJ1-3; tentative D call: TRBD1 (5 bases). Germline V gene lookup returns CDR1 KGHSH and CDR2 LQKENI. V was clipped by 2 bases and J by 4 bases, with 12 bases between them. There are 15 residues in the CDR3. This CDR3 is CASSPSGGDGNTIYF. The CDR3 DNA is TGTGCCAGCTCACCATCCGGCGGGGACGGAAACACCATATATTTT. The whole variable domain, remainder taken from reference TRBV18 and TRBJ1-3, is NAGVMQNPRHLVRRRGQEARLRCSPMKGHSHVYWYRQLPEEGLKFMVYLQKENIIDESGMPKERFSAEFPKEGPSILRIQQVVRGDSAAYFCASSPSGGDGNTIYFGEGSWLTVV.